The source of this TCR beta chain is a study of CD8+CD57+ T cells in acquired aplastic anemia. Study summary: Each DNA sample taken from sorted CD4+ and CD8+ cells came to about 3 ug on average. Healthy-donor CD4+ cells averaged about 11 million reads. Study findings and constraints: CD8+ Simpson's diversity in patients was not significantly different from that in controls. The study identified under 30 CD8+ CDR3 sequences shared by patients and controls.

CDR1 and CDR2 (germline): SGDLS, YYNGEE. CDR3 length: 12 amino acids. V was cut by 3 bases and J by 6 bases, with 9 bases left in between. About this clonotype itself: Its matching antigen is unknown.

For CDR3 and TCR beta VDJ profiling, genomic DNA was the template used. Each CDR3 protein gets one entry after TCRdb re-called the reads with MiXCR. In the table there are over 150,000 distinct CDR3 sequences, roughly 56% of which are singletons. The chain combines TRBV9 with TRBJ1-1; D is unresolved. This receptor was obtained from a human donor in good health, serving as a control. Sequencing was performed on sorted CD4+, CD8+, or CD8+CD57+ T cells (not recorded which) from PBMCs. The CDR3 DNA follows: TGTGCCAGCAGCGCCCGGGTCGCTGAAGCTTTCTTT. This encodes CASSARVAEAFF.